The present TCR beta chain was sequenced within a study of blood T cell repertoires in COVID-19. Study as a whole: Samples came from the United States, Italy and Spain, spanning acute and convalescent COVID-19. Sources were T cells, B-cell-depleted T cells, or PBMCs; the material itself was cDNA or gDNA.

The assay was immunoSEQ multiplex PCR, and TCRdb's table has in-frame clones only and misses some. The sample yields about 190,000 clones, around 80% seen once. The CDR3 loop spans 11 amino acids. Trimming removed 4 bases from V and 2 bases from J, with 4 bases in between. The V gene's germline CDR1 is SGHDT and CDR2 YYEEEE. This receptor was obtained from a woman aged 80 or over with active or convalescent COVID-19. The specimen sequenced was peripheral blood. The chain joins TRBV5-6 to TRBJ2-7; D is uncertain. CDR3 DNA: TGTGCCAGCAGCCAAACCTACGAGCAGTACTTC. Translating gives CASSQTYEQYF.